These 24 T cell receptor beta chains were sequenced from one sample in a study of cytomegalovirus exposure and HLA in healthy donors. A multiplex PCR was run with 60 Vbeta primers and 13 Jbeta primers. Clones were sequenced by immunoSEQ multiplex PCR, and TCRdb holds only the in-frame ones, with some missing. The sample holds 90,000 to 140,000 clones, 60% to 85% seen once. Sequences were obtained from PBMCs. Receptors originate from a man in his forties or fifties in good health and CMV-seronegative.

This clone was seen a few times. The chain joins TRBV27 to TRBJ1-2, with 12 bases matching TRBD1. V lost 2 bases, J lost 4 bases, and 2 bases stayed unmatched. Germline assignment: CDR1 MNHEY and CDR2 SMNVEV (reference sequence). The CDR3 is 15 residues long. The CDR3 nucleotides are TGTGCCAGCAGTTTAGGGACAGGGGGCTTCTATGGCTACACCTTC. It is translated as CASSLGTGGFYGYTF.

The chain uses TRBV28 and TRBJ1-2; D gene ambiguous. Trimming took off 2 bases at V and 2 bases at J, with 9 bases between the two ends. This CDR3 has 14 residues. Germline V lookup: CDR1 MDHEN, CDR2 SYDVKM. The CDR3 protein is CASSLVKENYGYTF. CDR3 sequence (DNA): TGTGCCAGCAGTTTAGTTAAGGAGAACTATGGCTACACCTTC.

The chain carries TRBV19 and TRBJ1-2; a weak D match, TRBD1 (6 bases). Per the germline V gene, CDR1 is LNHDA and CDR2 is SQIVND (reference sequence). The CDR3 runs to 13 residues. The V gene lost 3 bases and the J gene lost 7 bases, with 12 bases spanning the gap. DNA of the CDR3: TGTGCCAGTAGTATGGGGGGGCATCTTGGCTACACCTTC. Protein: CASSMGGHLGYTF.

V and J are TRBV9 and TRBJ2-1; TRBD1 agrees at 10 bases. The CDR3 has 16 residues. The trim removed 1 base at V and 7 bases at J, leaving 8 bases unmatched. Germline V CDR1 and CDR2: SGDLS, YYNGEE. In nucleotides, the CDR3 is TGTGCCAGCAGCGTATCCGGACAGGGGGTTACGAATGAGCAGTTCTTC. Translation: CASSVSGQGVTNEQFF.

The chain uses TRBV18 and TRBJ1-2; TRBD1 aligns across 7 bases. Trimming cost V 1 base and J 0 bases; bases outside gene matches: 8. The CDR3 runs 17 residues. CDR1 is KGHSH, CDR2 LQKENI, per germline. DNA of the CDR3: TGTGCCAGCTCACCACTAGACCTCGGACAGGCTAACTATGGCTACACCTTC. The encoded protein is CASSPLDLGQANYGYTF.

V and J are TRBV28 and TRBJ1-5; 9 bases are a match to TRBD1. With 6 bases clipped from V and 9 bases from J, the junction kept 9 bases outside the gene matches. Germline lookup yields CDR1 MDHEN and CDR2 SYDVKM. This CDR3 spans 14 amino acids. This CDR3 reads CASREGQGSRPQHF. The CDR3 nucleotides are TGTGCCAGCAGGGAAGGACAGGGGAGTAGGCCCCAGCATTTT. Full variable domain (outside the CDR3, taken from reference TRBV28 and TRBJ1-5): DVKVTQSSRYLVKRTGEKVFLECVQDMDHENMFWYRQDPGLGLRLIYFSYDVKMKEKGDIPEGYSVSREKKERFSLILESASTNQTSMYLCASREGQGSRPQHFGDGTRLSIL.

This chain joins TRBV6-4 and TRBJ2-3; TRBD2 matches at 8 bases. The CDR3 is 14 residues long. Unmatched junction bases numbered 10, after V lost 8 bases and J lost 6 bases. Germline V CDR1 and CDR2: MRHNA, SNTAGT. CDR3 region: CASARGLGADTQYF. CDR3 in DNA: TGTGCCAGCGCGAGGGGACTAGGGGCGGATACGCAGTATTTT.

The CDR3 DNA follows: TGTGCCAGCAGTTACTCAAGGACAGGGAGGCGGACTGAAGCTTTCTTT. It yields the protein CASSYSRTGRRTEAFF. V usage is TRBV6-5 and J usage is TRBJ1-1, with 8 bases matching TRBD1. The junction had 8 bases not matched to a gene; V was cut back by 0 bases and J by 5 bases. Germline V gene sequence: CDR1 MNHEY, CDR2 SVGAGI. CDR3 length: 16 residues.

Concerning this clone: A read error may produce the germline difference seen at one junction end. V is TRBV7-9 and J is TRBJ1-5; 7 bases align to TRBD1. Germline lookup yields CDR1 SEHNR and CDR2 FQNEAQ (reference sequence). The CDR3 loop spans 15 amino acids. The CDR3 nucleotides read TGTGCCAGCAGCTTCGGGACAGATAACAATCAGCTCCAGCATTTT. Its translation is CASSFGTDNNQLQHF.

The V and J genes are TRBV19 and TRBJ1-2; 7 nucleotides align to TRBD1. The junction had 12 bases not matched to a gene; V was cut back by 5 bases and J by 0 bases. The length of the CDR3 is 17 residues. Germline values: CDR1 LNHDA, CDR2 SQIVND (reference sequence). This chain's CDR3 is CASSSPRTGKANYGYTF. CDR3 sequence (DNA): TGTGCCAGTAGTTCCCCGCGGACAGGAAAAGCTAACTATGGCTACACCTTC. Combining the CDR3 with reference TRBV19 and TRBJ1-2 gives the whole variable domain DGGITQSPKYLFRKEGQNVTLSCEQNLNHDAMYWYRQDPGQGLRLIYYSQIVNDFQKGDIAEGYSVSREKKESFPLTVTSAQKNPTAFYLCASSSPRTGKANYGYTFGSGTRLTVV.

This chain uses TRBV5-1 with TRBJ1-2; tentative D call: TRBD1 (6 bases). The V end was cut by 0 bases, the J end by 2 bases, with 8 bases between. Germline V gene data show CDR1 as SGHRS and CDR2 as YFSETQ. The CDR3 spans 14 residues. The CDR3 spells CASSLVQGNYGYTF. DNA for the CDR3: TGCGCCAGCAGCTTGGTTCAGGGGAACTATGGCTACACCTTC.

The J gene is TRBJ1-1, the V gene TRBV27; no clear D gene. Per the germline V gene, CDR1 is MNHEY and CDR2 is SMNVEV (reference sequence). With 5 bases removed from V and 0 bases from J, the gap between germline ends came to 10 bases. The CDR3 loop spans 14 amino acids. The CDR3 bases are TGTGCCAGCAGTATCGCAGGCCTGAACACTGAAGCTTTCTTT. Translating gives CASSIAGLNTEAFF.

This clone showed up just a few times. V gene TRBV7-9 combines with J gene TRBJ2-5; no definite D call. Germline CDR1 and CDR2: SEHNR and FQNEAQ (reference sequence). The CDR3 extends over 15 amino acids. V lost 5 bases and J 2 bases, leaving 15 bases between the germline ends. This CDR3 reads CASSLKIYLQETQYF. The CDR3, as DNA: TGTGCCAGCAGCCTCAAAATATACCTACAAGAGACCCAGTACTTC. Combining the CDR3 with reference TRBV7-9 and TRBJ2-5 gives the whole variable domain DTGVSQNPRHKITKRGQNVTFRCDPISEHNRLYWYRQTLGQGPEFLTYFQNEAQLEKSRLLSDRFSAERPKGSFSTLEIQRTEQGDSAMYLCASSLKIYLQETQYFGPGTRLLVL.

The chain uses TRBV6-1 and TRBJ1-1; no clear D. Trimming removed 3 bases from V and 1 base from J, with 9 bases in between. The CDR3 covers 14 residues. Germline lookup yields CDR1 MNHNS and CDR2 SASEGT. CDR3 loop: CASSDPGRNTEAFF. CDR3 coding DNA: TGTGCCAGCAGTGACCCGGGGAGGAACACTGAAGCTTTCTTT.

This chain connects TRBV6-5 to TRBJ1-2; 7 bases map to TRBD1. The CDR3 loop spans 13 amino acids. J gave up 2 bases and V 6 bases, and 3 bases lay outside the gene matches. In germline, CDR1 is MNHEY, CDR2 SVGAGI. In DNA, the CDR3 is TGTGCCAGCAGCTCGGGACAGAACTATGGCTACACCTTC. Translated, it gives CASSSGQNYGYTF.

This clone was seen a handful of times. The V and J genes are TRBV10-2 and TRBJ2-3; 9 bases fit TRBD2. The CDR3 sequence is 16 residues long. V was pared by 4 bases and J by 8 bases, with 13 bases of the junction left unmatched. Germline CDR1 is WSHSY and CDR2 is SAAADI. The CDR3 region is CASSGSGSVSPGTQYF. The DNA for the CDR3 is TGCGCCAGCAGTGGTAGCGGGAGCGTGTCGCCTGGTACGCAGTATTTT.

A note on this clone: This CDR3 fails to terminate in the conserved phenylalanine or tryptophan, so it likely reflects a read error. The rearrangement uses TRBV7-2 and TRBJ2-4; possibly TRBD2 for D (6 bases). V was clipped by 5 bases and J by 6 bases, with 14 bases between them. The CDR3 consists of 14 residues. CDR1 and CDR2 from the germline V gene are SGHTA and FQGNSA. The CDR3 spells CASSPGLPGNIQYL. The CDR3 nucleotides are TGTGCCAGCAGCCCGGGACTCCCAGGAAACATTCAGTACCTC.

The chain links TRBV6-4 to TRBJ1-2, with D possibly TRBD1 on 6 matching bases. Per the germline V gene, CDR1 is MRHNA and CDR2 is SNTAGT. Trimming removed 0 bases at V and 6 bases at J, with 14 bases between. The length of the CDR3 is 15 residues. The CDR3 DNA follows: TGTGCCAGCAGTGACTCGAGTGGGGGGGCCCATGGCTACACCTTC. Protein sequence: CASSDSSGGAHGYTF.

To note about this clone: One end of the junction fails to match germline, which may point to a read error. The chain employs TRBV5-4 and TRBJ1-6; TRBD1 matches 7 bases. The V gene's germline CDR1 is SGHNT and CDR2 YYREEE (reference sequence). CDR3 length equals 13 residues. The CDR3 reads CAISRQGNSPLHF. The CDR3 region has the DNA TGTGCCATCAGCCGACAGGGTAATTCACCCCTCCACTTT.

J is TRBJ1-3 and V is TRBV5-4, with D unclear. V shed 6 bases and J shed 0 bases, with 10 bases lying between them. This CDR3 is 14 amino acids long. Germline loops: CDR1 SGHNT, CDR2 YYREEE (reference sequence). The CDR3 sequence is CASKPQSSGNTIYF. The DNA of the CDR3 is TGTGCCAGCAAACCACAGAGCTCTGGAAACACCATATATTTT. Full variable domain (missing parts from reference TRBV5-4 and TRBJ1-3): ETGVTQSPTHLIKTRGQQVTLRCSSQSGHNTVSWYQQALGQGPQFIFQYYREEENGRGNFPPRFSGLQFPNYSSELNVNALELDDSALYLCASKPQSSGNTIYFGEGSWLTVV.

The V call is TRBV4-2, the J call TRBJ2-5, with 7 bases lining up with TRBD2. The CDR3 runs 16 residues. Germline lookup yields CDR1 LGHNA and CDR2 YNFKEQ. The V gene end was trimmed by 0 bases and the J gene end by 5 bases; junction bases not matched to a gene: 9. CDR3 nucleotide sequence: TGTGCCAGCAGCCAAGATGGGGCGGGAGTAGGGGAGACCCAGTACTTC. The encoded protein is CASSQDGAGVGETQYF.

The rearrangement uses TRBV6-5 and TRBJ1-1; 9 bases fit TRBD1. The germline CDR1 and CDR2 sequences are MNHEY and SVGAGI. This CDR3 has 14 amino acids. Trimming took 6 bases from V and 7 from J; bases not matched to a gene: 9. In DNA form, the CDR3 reads TGTGCCAGCAGACGTATTGACAGGGGGAATGAAGCTTTCTTT. Protein sequence: CASRRIDRGNEAFF.

This clone was counted a few times. This chain joins TRBV19 and TRBJ2-1, with 8 positions matching TRBD1. This CDR3 has 14 amino acids. Trimming cost V 0 bases and J 7 bases; bases outside gene matches: 2. Germline CDR1 LNHDA, CDR2 SQIVND (reference sequence). CDR3 residues: CASSIDQGANEQFF. The DNA of the CDR3 is TGTGCCAGTAGTATAGACCAGGGGGCGAATGAGCAGTTCTTC.

CDR3: CASSGSGGAQETQYF. The CDR3 nucleotides read TGTGCCAGTAGTGGCAGCGGGGGGGCCCAAGAGACCCAGTACTTC. J is TRBJ2-5 and V is TRBV19, with 10 bases identical to TRBD2. The CDR3 has 15 amino acids. After removal of 5 bases from V and 1 base from J, the junction contained 4 bases not matched to a gene. In germline, CDR1 is LNHDA, CDR2 SQIVND (reference sequence).